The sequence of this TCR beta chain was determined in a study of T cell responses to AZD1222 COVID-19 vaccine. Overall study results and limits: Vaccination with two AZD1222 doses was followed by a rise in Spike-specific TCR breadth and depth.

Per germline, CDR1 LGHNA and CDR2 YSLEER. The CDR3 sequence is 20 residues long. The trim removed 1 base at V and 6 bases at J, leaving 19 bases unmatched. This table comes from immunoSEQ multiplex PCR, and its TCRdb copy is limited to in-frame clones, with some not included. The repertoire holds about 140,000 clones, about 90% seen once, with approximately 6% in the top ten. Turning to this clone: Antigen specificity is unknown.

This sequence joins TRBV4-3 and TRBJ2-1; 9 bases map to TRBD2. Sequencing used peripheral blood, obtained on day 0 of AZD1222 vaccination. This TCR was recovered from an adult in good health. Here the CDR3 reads CASSQGSRPEREEAANEQFF. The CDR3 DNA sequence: TGCGCCAGCAGCCAAGGTTCTCGTCCGGAGCGGGAGGAAGCCGCCAATGAGCAGTTCTTC.